The present entry profiles one TCR beta chain with its context. Its matching antigen is unknown. The data stem from a study of OX40 agonist ivuxolimab in advanced cancers. Study background: Previous treatment with anti-PD-1, anti-PD-L1 or anti-CTLA-4 therapy was allowed; 40% had received some.

Regarding the study as a whole: More expanded clones were found, on average, in CD8+ than in CD4+ T cells. Partly responding patients at 0.1-3.0 mg/kg showed some of the smallest clonal expansion.

Germline CDR1 is MNHNS and CDR2 is SASEGT. The V and J ends lost 6 bases and 3 bases respectively, with 17 bases between them. The CDR3 loop spans 15 amino acids. Measured with immunoSEQ multiplex PCR; TCRdb has only the in-frame clones, and not every one. In the table there are some 130,000 clones, 90% of which are singletons. The receptor was isolated from an adult with an advanced solid tumor such as melanoma, head and neck, liver or kidney cancer. The gene calls are TRBV6-1 and TRBJ1-2; no clear D gene. The sample was CD4+ or CD8+ T cells sorted from blood, taken in a trial of the OX40 agonist ivuxolimab. CDR3: CASRIRPPEDYGYTF. The DNA of the CDR3 is TGTGCCAGCAGAATCAGACCCCCCGAGGACTATGGCTACACCTTC.